Reported below is one T cell receptor beta chain. This clonotype was found a few times. Its antigen is currently not known. The input lacks base qualities; no much larger clone sits a single base away. The library was generated by 5' RACE. Sequencing instrument: Illumina HiSeq 2000. Template switching introduced a universal primer binding site; the final cDNA contained a unique molecular identifier, enabling accurate counting of TCR cDNA molecules. First-strand cDNA for TCR alpha and beta chains was synthesized from specific primers in the conserved constant-segment region. To control for contamination, each cDNA library was double barcoded with a SMART-Mk sample barcode plus Illumina barcodes. TruSeq adapter sequences along with Illumina sample barcodes were introduced in two successive PCR steps. Sequencing of the TCR alpha and beta cDNA libraries was done on the Illumina HiSeq platform using custom primers. Per the original workflow: MiGEC was used to process raw reads and extract unique molecular identifiers, and MiXCR was used to find CDR3 positions. For each individual, recombination models were inferred using an EM algorithm with the repgenHMM and IGoR tools. The tcR package in R was used for shared clonotype analysis, with sharing normalized by the product of cloneset sizes. Out-of-frame nonproductive sequences were analyzed to study raw recombination free of thymic and clonal selection effects. TCRdb handled the public reads itself, with Q25 trimming in fastp and clone calling in MiXCR, and kept productive beta chains. For every CDR3 protein sequence, its rows merge into one entry that carries the most common genes and DNA. The V and J calls and clone size come from TCRdb's table, not from the authors' own analysis. For this sample the table gives some 660,000 distinct CDR3 sequences, of which 8.5% to 9.5% were detected only once. More than 0.75% of the sample lies in the top ten.

Every donor in the study was a healthy Caucasian. The twin cohort comprised three pairs of female monozygotic twins, all aged roughly 18 to 30 years. Peripheral blood mononuclear cells were used as the source from which RNA for TCR libraries was isolated. This specimen comes from a study of identical twins (dated by TCRdb to about 2016). A note on the overall study: To test whether fetal clonotypes persist, this study deep-sequenced TCR alpha and beta repertoires from monozygotic twins, from unrelated adults of various ages, and from cord blood. To rule out contamination, the twin experiments were replicated at different times with different library preparation protocols. Here is what the overall study found, with its caveats: Fewer insertions were carried by abundant cord blood beta clonotypes; a weaker similar trend was observed in young adult naive repertoires, while no such trend was observed in memory repertoires. Zero-insertion analyses could be partly confounded by invariant T cells such as MAIT and iNKT, though diverse VJ usage argued against such confounding for most clonotypes. In monozygotic twins, out-of-frame TCR alpha sharing was systematically underestimated by recombination models, although the models agreed with sharing between unrelated individuals. Excess twin sharing in beta out-of-frame sequences was weaker because fewer shared sequences lowered the signal-to-noise ratio. Because the same donors could not be followed over many years, conclusions were based on cross-sectional statistical analysis. Compared with coincidental sharing between unrelated individuals, an excess of low generation-probability sequences was observed among out-of-frame TCR alpha sequences shared between twins.

There are 14 amino acids in the CDR3, from cysteine to phenylalanine inclusive. Just the 42-base CDR3 DNA is kept, in frame starting at base 1. The germline V end is reduced by 2 bases and the J end by 6 bases; junction bases left unmatched: 5. Via the germline V gene, CDR1 is SGHRS and CDR2 YFSETQ. These data also formed part of another study, on yellow fever vaccine responses in identical twins. That second report states: According to the authors, in identical twins the way T cells responded to vaccination appeared partly convergent and partly personalized. In identical twins, the study followed T cell clones that responded to the vaccine with precision.

Recombination joined TRBV5-1 with TRBJ2-7; 10 bases in between match TRBD1. Sequencing was performed on PBMCs. This clonotype originated in a woman younger than 35 in good health. This receptor has the CDR3 CASSFLRQGAEQYF. The nucleotide sequence reads as follows: TGCGCCAGCAGCTTCCTACGACAGGGGGCCGAGCAGTACTTC. With all but the CDR3 taken from the reference TRBV5-1 and TRBJ2-7 genes, the full variable domain is: KAGVTQTPRYLIKTRGQQVTLSCSPISGHRSVSWYQQTPGQGLQFLFEYFSETQRNKGNFPGRFSGRQFSNSRSEMNVSTLELGDSALYLCASSFLRQGAEQYFGPGTRLTVT.